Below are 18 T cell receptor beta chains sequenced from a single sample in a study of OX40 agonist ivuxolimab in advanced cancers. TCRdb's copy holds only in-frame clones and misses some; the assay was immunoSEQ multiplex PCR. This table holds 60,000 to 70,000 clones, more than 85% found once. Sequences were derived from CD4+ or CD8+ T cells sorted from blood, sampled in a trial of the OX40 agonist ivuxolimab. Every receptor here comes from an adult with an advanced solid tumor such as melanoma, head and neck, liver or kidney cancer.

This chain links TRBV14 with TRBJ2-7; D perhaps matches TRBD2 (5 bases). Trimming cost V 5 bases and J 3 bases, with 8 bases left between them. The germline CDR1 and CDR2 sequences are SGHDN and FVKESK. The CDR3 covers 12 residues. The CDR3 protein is CASSYTSYEQYF. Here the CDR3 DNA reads TGTGCCAGCAGCTATACTAGCTACGAGCAGTACTTC.

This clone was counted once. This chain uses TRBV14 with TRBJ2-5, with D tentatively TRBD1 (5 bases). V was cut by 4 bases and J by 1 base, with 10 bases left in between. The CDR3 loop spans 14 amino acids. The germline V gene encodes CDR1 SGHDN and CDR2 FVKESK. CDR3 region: CASSRRQPQETQYF. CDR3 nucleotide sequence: TGTGCCAGCAGCCGCCGACAGCCCCAAGAGACCCAGTACTTC.

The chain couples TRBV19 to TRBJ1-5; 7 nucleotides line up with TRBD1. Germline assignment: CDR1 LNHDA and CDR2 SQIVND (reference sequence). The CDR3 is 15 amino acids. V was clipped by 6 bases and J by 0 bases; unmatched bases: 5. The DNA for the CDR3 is TGTGCCAGTAGCACTTGGGACAGTAGCAATCAGCCCCAGCATTTT. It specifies CASSTWDSSNQPQHF.

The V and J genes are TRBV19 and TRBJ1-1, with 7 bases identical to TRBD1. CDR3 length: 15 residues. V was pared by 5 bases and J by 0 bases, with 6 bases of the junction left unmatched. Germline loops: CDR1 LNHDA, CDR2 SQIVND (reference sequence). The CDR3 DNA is TGTGCCAGTAGTGTTGACAGGGCAATGAACACTGAAGCTTTCTTT. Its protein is CASSVDRAMNTEAFF.

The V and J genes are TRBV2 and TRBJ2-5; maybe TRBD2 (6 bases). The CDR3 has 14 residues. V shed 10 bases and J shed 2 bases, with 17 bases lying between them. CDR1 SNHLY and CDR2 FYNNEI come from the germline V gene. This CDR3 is CATITWGGQETQYF. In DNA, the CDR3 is TGTGCCACCATAACGTGGGGAGGTCAAGAGACCCAGTACTTC. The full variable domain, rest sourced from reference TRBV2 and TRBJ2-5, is EPEVTQTPSHQVTQMGQEVILRCVPISNHLYFYWYRQILGQKVEFLVSFYNNEISEKSEIFDDQFSVERPDGSNFTLKIRSTKLEDSAMYFCATITWGGQETQYFGPGTRLLVL.

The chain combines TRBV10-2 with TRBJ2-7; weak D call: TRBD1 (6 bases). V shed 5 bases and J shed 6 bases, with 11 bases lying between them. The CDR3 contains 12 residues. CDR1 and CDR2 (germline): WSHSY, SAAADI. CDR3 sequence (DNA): TGCGCCAGCAGTCTACAGGGATTCGAGCAGTACTTC. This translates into CASSLQGFEQYF.

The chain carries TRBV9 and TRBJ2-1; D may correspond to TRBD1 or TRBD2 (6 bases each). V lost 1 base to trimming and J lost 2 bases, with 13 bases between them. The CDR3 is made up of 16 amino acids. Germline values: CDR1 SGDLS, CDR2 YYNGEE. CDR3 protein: CASSVKKGGPYNEQFF. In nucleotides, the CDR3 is TGTGCCAGCAGCGTAAAGAAGGGGGGCCCCTACAATGAGCAGTTCTTC.

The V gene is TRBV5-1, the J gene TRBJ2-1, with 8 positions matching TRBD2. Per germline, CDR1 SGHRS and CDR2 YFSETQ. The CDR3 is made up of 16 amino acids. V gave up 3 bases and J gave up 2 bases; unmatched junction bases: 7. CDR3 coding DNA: TGCGCCAGCAGCTCCGTCACTAGCGGACCCTACAATGAGCAGTTCTTC. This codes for CASSSVTSGPYNEQFF.

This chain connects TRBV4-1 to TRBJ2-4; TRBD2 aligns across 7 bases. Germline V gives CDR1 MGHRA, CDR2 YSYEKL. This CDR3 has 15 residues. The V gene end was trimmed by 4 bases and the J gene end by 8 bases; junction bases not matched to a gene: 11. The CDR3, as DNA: TGCGCCAGCAGCCCTGAGGTGGGGGGGAGTGACATTCAGTACTTC. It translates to CASSPEVGGSDIQYF.

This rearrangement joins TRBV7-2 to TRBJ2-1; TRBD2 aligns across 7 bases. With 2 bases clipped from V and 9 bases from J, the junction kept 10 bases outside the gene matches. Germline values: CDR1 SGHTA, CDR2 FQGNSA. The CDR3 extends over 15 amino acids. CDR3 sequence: CASSLTSEGSAEQFF. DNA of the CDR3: TGTGCCAGCAGCTTAACTAGCGAAGGATCCGCTGAGCAGTTCTTC.

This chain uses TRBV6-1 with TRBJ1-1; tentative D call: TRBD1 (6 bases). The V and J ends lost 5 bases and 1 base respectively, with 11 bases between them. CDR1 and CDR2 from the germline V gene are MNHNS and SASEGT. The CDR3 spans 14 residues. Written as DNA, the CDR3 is TGTGCCAGCAGTTTCCAGGGGCCGAACACTGAAGCTTTCTTT. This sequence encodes CASSFQGPNTEAFF.

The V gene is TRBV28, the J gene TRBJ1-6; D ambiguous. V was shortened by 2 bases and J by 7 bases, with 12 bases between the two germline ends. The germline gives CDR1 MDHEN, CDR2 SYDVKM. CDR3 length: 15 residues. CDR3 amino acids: CASSLALAGNSPLHF. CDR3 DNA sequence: TGTGCCAGCAGTTTAGCTTTAGCAGGAAATTCACCCCTCCACTTT.

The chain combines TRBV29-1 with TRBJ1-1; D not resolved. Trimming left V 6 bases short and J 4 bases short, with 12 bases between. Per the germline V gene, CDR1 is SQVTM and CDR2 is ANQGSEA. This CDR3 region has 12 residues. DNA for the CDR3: TGCAGCGTGACAAGGACGGGCACTGAAGCTTTCTTT. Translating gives CSVTRTGTEAFF. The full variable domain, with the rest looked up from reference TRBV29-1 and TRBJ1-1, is SAVISQKPSRDICQRGTSLTIQCQVDSQVTMMFWYRQQPGQSLTLIATANQGSEATYESGFVIDKFPISRPNLTFSTLTVSNMSPEDSSIYLCSVTRTGTEAFFGQGTRLTVV.

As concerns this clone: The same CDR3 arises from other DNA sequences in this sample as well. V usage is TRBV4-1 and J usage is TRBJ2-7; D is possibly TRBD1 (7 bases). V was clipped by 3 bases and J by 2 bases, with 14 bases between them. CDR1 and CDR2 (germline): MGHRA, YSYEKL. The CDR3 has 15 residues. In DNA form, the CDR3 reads TGCGCCAGCAGCCAGGAGGGACAGTCCACCTACGAGCAGTACTTC. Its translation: CASSQEGQSTYEQYF.

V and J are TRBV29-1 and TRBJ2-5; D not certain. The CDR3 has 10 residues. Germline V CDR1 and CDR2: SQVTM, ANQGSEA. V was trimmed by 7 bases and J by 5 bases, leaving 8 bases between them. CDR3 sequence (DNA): TGCAGCGCCCGAAAGGAGACCCAGTACTTC. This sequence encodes CSARKETQYF.

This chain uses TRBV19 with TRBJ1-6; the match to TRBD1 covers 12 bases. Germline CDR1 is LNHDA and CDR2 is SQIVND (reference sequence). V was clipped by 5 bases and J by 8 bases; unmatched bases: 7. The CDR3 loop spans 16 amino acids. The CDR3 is CASSGPGQGADSPLHF. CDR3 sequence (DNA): TGTGCCAGTAGTGGACCGGGACAGGGGGCCGATTCACCCCTCCACTTT.

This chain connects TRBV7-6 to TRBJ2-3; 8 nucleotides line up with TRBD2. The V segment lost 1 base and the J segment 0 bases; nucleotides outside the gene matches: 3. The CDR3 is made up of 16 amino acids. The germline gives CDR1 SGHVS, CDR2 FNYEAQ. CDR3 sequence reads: CASSLEASGSTDTQYF. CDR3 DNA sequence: TGTGCCAGCAGCTTAGAGGCTAGCGGGAGCACAGATACGCAGTATTTT.

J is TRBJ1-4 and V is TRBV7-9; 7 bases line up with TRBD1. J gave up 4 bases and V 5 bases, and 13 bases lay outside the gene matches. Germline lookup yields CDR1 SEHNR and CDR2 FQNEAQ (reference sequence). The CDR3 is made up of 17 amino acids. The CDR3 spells CASSPGRVTGVNEKLFF. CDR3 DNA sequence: TGTGCCAGCAGCCCCGGTCGGGTCACAGGGGTTAATGAAAAACTGTTTTTT.